A single sample is the source of the 21 T cell receptor beta chains below, sequenced in a study of human T cells and chemical hapten exposure. One entry per CDR3 protein, called by TCRdb with MiXCR from the RACE reads. The table has more than 250,000 distinct CDR3 sequences, around 9.3% seen once. Time point reported: pre-sensitization, week 0. Treatment defined: therapeutic diphenylcyclopropenone sensitization with weekly scalp DPC. This specimen consisted of whole blood, obtained in connection with sensitization to the hapten diphenylcyclopropenone (DPC). These receptors were obtained from a middle-aged woman with alopecia areata. Some clones in this sample may be carry-over from other donors' samples.

This clonotype was counted only a few times. The chain's CDR3 is CASRPYRGTYRETQYF. The DNA of the CDR3 is TGTGCCAGCAGGCCCTACAGGGGGACGTACCGAGAGACCCAGTACTTC. This chain links TRBV6-5 with TRBJ2-5; the match to TRBD1 covers 8 bases. The CDR3 extends over 16 amino acids. The germline V gene encodes CDR1 MNHEY and CDR2 SVGAGI. V shed 6 bases and J 4 bases; nucleotides not matched to a gene: 13.

The chain links TRBV9 to TRBJ2-2; 11 nucleotides match TRBD2. The germline CDR1 and CDR2 sequences are SGDLS and YYNGEE. The V and J ends lost 2 bases and 5 bases, in that order; junction bases with no gene match: 2. The CDR3 is 15 amino acids. The chain's CDR3 is CASSVRTSGTGELFF. CDR3 bases: TGTGCCAGCAGCGTCAGGACTAGCGGGACCGGGGAGCTGTTTTTT. Drawing the rest from reference TRBV9 and TRBJ2-2, the complete variable domain is DSGVTQTPKHLITATGQRVTLRCSPRSGDLSVYWYQQSLDQGLQFLIQYYNGEERAKGNILERFSAQQFPDLHSELNLSSLELGDSALYFCASSVRTSGTGELFFGEGSRLTVL.

In this sample, this clonotype turned up many times. The chain is built from TRBV4-2 and TRBJ2-5, with D unclear. The V gene's germline CDR1 is LGHNA and CDR2 YNFKEQ. V was trimmed by 5 bases and J by 1 base, leaving 14 bases between them. The CDR3 is 15 amino acids. The CDR3 loop reads CASSFGSKVQETQYF. CDR3 bases: TGTGCCAGCAGCTTTGGGTCGAAGGTCCAAGAGACCCAGTACTTC.

J is TRBJ2-3 and V is TRBV2; D remains unclear. The CDR3 is 12 residues long. Per the germline V gene, CDR1 is SNHLY and CDR2 is FYNNEI. V was cut by 2 bases and J by 4 bases, with 4 bases left in between. This CDR3 is CASSEMADTQYF. The CDR3 nucleotides are TGTGCCAGCAGTGAAATGGCAGATACGCAGTATTTT. The full variable domain, with the rest looked up from reference TRBV2 and TRBJ2-3, is EPEVTQTPSHQVTQMGQEVILRCVPISNHLYFYWYRQILGQKVEFLVSFYNNEISEKSEIFDDQFSVERPDGSNFTLKIRSTKLEDSAMYFCASSEMADTQYFGPGTRLTVL.

This clonotype has more than one count but fewer than ten. The chain links TRBV19 to TRBJ2-5, with TRBD2 matching over 9 bases. V lost 3 bases, J lost 6 bases, and 5 bases stayed unmatched. The length of the CDR3 is 14 residues. Germline V gives CDR1 LNHDA, CDR2 SQIVND (reference sequence). The CDR3 nucleotides are TGTGCCAGTAGTATGTGGACTAGCGACCAGACCCAGTACTTC. This gives the protein CASSMWTSDQTQYF.

This chain connects TRBV9 to TRBJ2-2; unclear D gene. Trimming took 2 bases from V and 5 from J, leaving 10 bases between them. The CDR3 is 14 residues long. Germline V gene data show CDR1 as SGDLS and CDR2 as YYNGEE. For the CDR3, the DNA is TGTGCCAGCAGCGTTACCCACAGAACCGGGGAGCTGTTTTTT. Translated: CASSVTHRTGELFF.

The V call is TRBV5-1, the J call TRBJ2-7; TRBD1 matches at 9 bases. CDR1 SGHRS and CDR2 YFSETQ come from the germline V gene. V was pared by 4 bases and J by 5 bases, with 7 bases of the junction left unmatched. The CDR3 loop spans 14 amino acids. CDR3 residues: CASSGRTGENEQYF. CDR3 DNA sequence: TGCGCCAGCAGCGGTAGGACAGGGGAAAACGAGCAGTACTTC.

This clonotype was recorded a few times. The CDR3 bases are TGCAGCGTTGAGGTGAAGTCGGGCCAAGATACGCAGTATTTT. Translation: CSVEVKSGQDTQYF. The chain employs TRBV29-1 and TRBJ2-3, with unresolved D. Germline CDR1 is SQVTM and CDR2 is ANQGSEA. With 3 bases removed from V and 5 bases from J, the gap between germline ends came to 15 bases. The CDR3 length is 14 residues.

This chain links TRBV10-3 with TRBJ1-6, with D uncertain. The CDR3 is made up of 14 amino acids. Germline V gene data show CDR1 as ENHRY and CDR2 as SYGVKD. Trimming took 2 bases from V and 6 from J, leaving 8 bases between them. The CDR3 spells CAISERQLNSPLHF. CDR3 nucleotide sequence: TGTGCCATCAGTGAGAGGCAGCTTAATTCACCCCTCCACTTT.

As DNA, the CDR3 is TGTGCCAGCAGCACCGACGGATATCAGCCCCAGCATTTT. This codes for CASSTDGYQPQHF. The chain couples TRBV7-9 to TRBJ1-5, with D unresolved. Germline CDR1 SEHNR, CDR2 FQNEAQ (reference sequence). The CDR3 length is 13 residues. The V and J ends lost 5 bases and 5 bases respectively, with 10 bases between them.

The CDR3 sequence is CASSSPGTGSGNTIYF. CDR3 bases: TGTGCCAGCAGCTCCCCCGGGACAGGGTCCGGAAACACCATATATTTT. The chain employs TRBV28 and TRBJ1-3; TRBD1 aligns across 9 bases. J lost 4 bases, V lost 6 bases, and 10 bases had no gene match. CDR3 length: 16 residues. Germline loops: CDR1 MDHEN, CDR2 SYDVKM.

The DNA of the CDR3 is TGCAGCGTTGGCGGAAGCACAGATACGCAGTATTTT. Amino acids: CSVGGSTDTQYF. The chain is built from TRBV29-1 and TRBJ2-3; D not resolved. The CDR3 loop spans 12 amino acids. Germline values: CDR1 SQVTM, CDR2 ANQGSEA. The germline V and J ends were trimmed by 4 bases and 0 bases, with 5 bases remaining between them.

This clonotype was counted between two and nine times. The chain uses TRBV7-2 and TRBJ2-1; 9 nucleotides align to TRBD2. This CDR3 comprises 14 residues. The germline CDR1 and CDR2 sequences are SGHTA and FQGNSA. With V trimmed by 6 bases and J by 8 bases, 8 bases remained unmatched. The CDR3 DNA reads TGTGCCAGCAGTCAAGCGGGAGGCCCGGATGAGCAGTTCTTC. This encodes CASSQAGGPDEQFF.

The V gene is TRBV27, the J gene TRBJ1-2; D may be TRBD1 (6 bases). CDR3 length: 13 amino acids. Germline CDR1 reads MNHEY; CDR2 reads SMNVEV (reference sequence). V gave up 5 bases and J gave up 7 bases, with 14 bases separating them. The CDR3 protein is CASSHGTLGGYTF. As DNA, the CDR3 is TGTGCCAGCAGTCACGGGACATTAGGTGGCTACACCTTC.

This clonotype has just a few counts. The chain recombines TRBV12-3 or TRBV12-4 with TRBJ2-3, with D unclear. The CDR3 extends over 12 amino acids. V dropped 6 bases and J dropped 4 bases, with 8 bases sitting between them. The CDR3 DNA reads TGTGCCAGCAGCCCCTACCCAGATACGCAGTATTTT. It codes for CASSPYPDTQYF.

Many counts were recorded for this clonotype. The chain employs TRBV7-9 and TRBJ1-6; no clear D. Trimming removed 11 bases at V and 10 bases at J, with 15 bases between. CDR3 length: 12 amino acids. Looked up from germline, CDR1 is SEHNR and CDR2 is FQNEAQ (reference sequence). This chain's CDR3 is CAAAGSGSPLHF. As DNA, the CDR3 is TGTGCCGCTGCGGGTTCTGGATCACCCCTCCACTTT.

This clonotype came up a few times. The chain links TRBV12-3 or TRBV12-4 to TRBJ1-4; D is unclear. The CDR3 runs 14 residues. V was shortened by 3 bases and J by 3 bases, with 8 bases between the two germline ends. The CDR3 sequence is CASSLSTSNEKLFF. In DNA, the CDR3 is TGTGCCAGCAGTTTGAGTACCTCTAATGAAAAACTGTTTTTT.

This clonotype was detected ten times or more. The chain employs TRBV5-6 and TRBJ2-7, with 8 bases lining up with TRBD1. Germline CDR1 reads SGHDT; CDR2 reads YYEEEE. Trimming took 3 bases from V and 4 from J; bases not matched to a gene: 15. This CDR3 region has 17 residues. CDR3 region: CASSSTARDRPGYEQYF. The CDR3 DNA sequence: TGTGCCAGCAGCTCAACTGCCCGGGACAGGCCTGGATACGAGCAGTACTTC.

This clonotype was seen more than once but under ten times. This sequence joins TRBV2 and TRBJ2-3, with 7 nucleotides matching TRBD2. CDR1 is SNHLY and CDR2 is FYNNEI in the germline V gene. The trim removed 6 bases at V and 0 bases at J, leaving 9 bases unmatched. The length of the CDR3 is 16 residues. CDR3 residues: CASSLRDYSSTDTQYF. The CDR3 DNA reads TGTGCCAGCAGCCTCCGGGACTACTCTAGCACAGATACGCAGTATTTT.

This clonotype was recorded a few times. This sequence joins TRBV6-5 and TRBJ2-5; no clear D gene. V was trimmed by 0 bases and J by 1 base, leaving 6 bases between them. The CDR3 is 14 amino acids. From germline, CDR1 is MNHEY and CDR2 SVGAGI. The CDR3 sequence is CASSYSPVQETQYF. As DNA, the CDR3 is TGTGCCAGCAGTTACTCGCCCGTCCAAGAGACCCAGTACTTC.

This clonotype was seen a handful of times. The V gene is TRBV10-3, the J gene TRBJ2-2; D not certain. Trimming stripped 5 bases from V and 5 bases from J, with 6 bases between. CDR1 and CDR2 (germline): ENHRY, SYGVKD. This CDR3 has 12 amino acids. CDR3 coding DNA: TGTGCCATCAGTTTAACGACCGGGGAGCTGTTTTTT. Translated, it gives CAISLTTGELFF.